The 21 T cell receptor beta chains given below trace back to one sample, sequenced in a study of spatial heterogeneity in lung cancer. TCRdb reanalysed the 5' RACE reads using MiXCR and keeps one entry per CDR3 protein. Of about 85,000 distinct CDR3 sequences listed, more than 15% are singletons. Time point defined: sample taken at primary tumor resection. Sequencing of whole RNA from tumor, nontumor lung or frozen PBMC involved no sorting. Sequencing was performed on PBMCs, taken at surgery. The receptors derive from a male donor with early-stage non-small cell lung cancer.

This clonotype was seen at least ten times. This rearrangement joins TRBV5-8 to TRBJ2-5, with D uncertain. Trimming removed 4 bases from V and 5 bases from J, with 12 bases in between. CDR1 is SGHTS and CDR2 is YDEGEE in the germline V gene. The CDR3 consists of 13 residues. The CDR3 nucleotides are TGTGCCAGCAGCCCGACCACACGGGAGACCCAGTACTTC. Protein sequence: CASSPTTRETQYF.

V is TRBV7-6 and J is TRBJ2-3; 11 nucleotides align to TRBD2. From germline, CDR1 is SGHVS and CDR2 FNYEAQ. J lost 8 bases, V lost 3 bases, and 13 bases had no gene match. CDR3 length: 17 residues. CDR3 region: CASSLGGTSGPGGTQYF. The CDR3 nucleotides read TGTGCCAGCAGCTTGGGTGGGACTAGCGGCCCCGGGGGTACGCAGTATTTT. The full variable domain, with the rest looked up from reference TRBV7-6 and TRBJ2-3, is GAGVSQSPRYKVTKRGQDVALRCDPISGHVSLYWYRQALGQGPEFLTYFNYEAQQDKSGLPNDRFSAERPEGSISTLTIQRTEQRDSAMYRCASSLGGTSGPGGTQYFGPGTRLTVL.

This clonotype was detected ten times or more. The rearrangement uses TRBV21-1 and TRBJ2-2; the table assigns TRBD1, which was not confirmed against the DNA. TRBV21-1 is deemed a pseudogene. CDR3 size: 17 residues. CDR3 sequence (DNA): TGTGCCAGCAGCTTTTACCCGGGACACCTGAACACCGGGGAGCTGTTTTTT. It is translated as CASSFYPGHLNTGELFF.

The gene calls are TRBV7-9 and TRBJ2-1; 9 bases align to TRBD2. The V gene end was trimmed by 4 bases and the J gene end by 4 bases; junction bases not matched to a gene: 5. The CDR3 totals 15 residues. CDR1 and CDR2 (germline): SEHNR, FQNEAQ (reference sequence). Written as DNA, the CDR3 is TGTGCCAGCAGCTCTAGCGGGATGGGGTACAATGAGCAGTTCTTC. Its translation is CASSSSGMGYNEQFF. Complete variable domain (other parts from reference TRBV7-9 and TRBJ2-1): DTGVSQNPRHKITKRGQNVTFRCDPISEHNRLYWYRQTLGQGPEFLTYFQNEAQLEKSRLLSDRFSAERPKGSFSTLEIQRTEQGDSAMYLCASSSSGMGYNEQFFGPGTRLTVL.

The chain joins TRBV28 to TRBJ2-1; maybe TRBD1 (6 bases). V shed 6 bases and J shed 8 bases, with 20 bases lying between them. CDR1 and CDR2 (germline): MDHEN, SYDVKM. The CDR3 loop spans 15 amino acids. The CDR3 loop reads CASSRDTPNVDEQFF. In DNA form, the CDR3 reads TGTGCCAGCAGCCGGGACACCCCAAATGTAGATGAGCAGTTCTTC.

The rearrangement links TRBV28 to TRBJ2-4; 12 nucleotides agree with TRBD2. V dropped 6 bases and J dropped 0; count of bases not matched to a gene: 6. Germline lookup yields CDR1 MDHEN and CDR2 SYDVKM. The CDR3 has 17 residues. The CDR3 coding sequence is TGTGCCAGCAGACGACTAGCGGGGGACCTAGCCAAAAACATTCAGTACTTC. Translated, it gives CASRRLAGDLAKNIQYF. The full variable domain, in which reference TRBV28 and TRBJ2-4 provide the parts outside the CDR3, is DVKVTQSSRYLVKRTGEKVFLECVQDMDHENMFWYRQDPGLGLRLIYFSYDVKMKEKGDIPEGYSVSREKKERFSLILESASTNQTSMYLCASRRLAGDLAKNIQYFGAGTRLSVL.

The sample holds many counts of this clonotype. V gene TRBV29-1 combines with J gene TRBJ2-7; D not certain. The V end was cut by 5 bases, the J end by 2 bases, with 19 bases between. The V gene's germline CDR1 is SQVTM and CDR2 ANQGSEA. The CDR3 loop spans 15 amino acids. The DNA for the CDR3 is TGCAGCGTTTCTTCCCCCTCCGTAGGGACCTACGAGCAGTACTTC. Its protein is CSVSSPSVGTYEQYF.

This clonotype was detected ten times or more. The CDR3 sequence: CASSLGIGGFRIGYTF. As DNA, the CDR3 is TGTGCCAGCAGCTTGGGAATTGGTGGGTTTAGAATTGGCTACACCTTC. The V call is TRBV7-6, the J call TRBJ1-2, with D uncertain. The CDR3 is 16 residues long. CDR1 and CDR2 from the germline V gene are SGHVS and FNYEAQ. V lost 3 bases and J lost 7, with 21 bases in between.

Turning to this clonotype: An end of the junction differs from the germline gene, which may be a read error. For the CDR3, the DNA is TGTGCCAGCAGCTTACCGGGACAGAGCACAGATACGCTGTATTTT. Amino acid sequence: CASSLPGQSTDTLYF. The chain is built from TRBV11-3 and TRBJ2-3, with 7 bases that match TRBD1. The CDR3 has 15 residues. Germline V CDR1 and CDR2: SGHNT, YENEEA.

Many counts were recorded for this clonotype. The gene calls are TRBV7-3 and TRBJ2-5, with 8 bases aligning to TRBD2. The CDR3 is 13 amino acids. In germline, CDR1 is SGHTA, CDR2 FQGTGA. Trimming cost V 5 bases and J 3 bases; bases outside gene matches: 2. The CDR3 DNA is TGTGCCAGCAGCGCGGGGGGTAAAGAGACCCAGTACTTC. Translating it yields CASSAGGKETQYF.

As concerns this clonotype: This may stem from a read error, because a much larger clone lies one nucleotide away. The V call is TRBV27, the J call TRBJ2-1; 7 bases are shared with TRBD2. Germline-derived CDR1 and CDR2 are MNHEY and SMNVEV (reference sequence). The CDR3 is 15 amino acids. V shed 3 bases, J shed 0 bases, and the junction held 2 bases outside the gene matches. CDR3 nucleotides: TGTGCCAGCAGTTTCGGCGGGAGCTCCTACAATGAGCAGTTCTTC. Translation: CASSFGGSSYNEQFF.

This clonotype was counted many times. The chain has TRBV11-1 and TRBJ2-7; D call uncertain. Germline CDR1 is SGHAT and CDR2 is FQDESV (reference sequence). This CDR3 has 16 amino acids. Trimming removed 1 base from V and 0 bases from J, with 13 bases in between. This chain's CDR3 is CASSLGYRGNSYEQYF. The CDR3 DNA is TGTGCCAGCAGCTTAGGGTATAGAGGTAACTCCTACGAGCAGTACTTC.

This clonotype turned up a few times. The V gene is TRBV19, the J gene TRBJ1-4; tentatively, D is TRBD1 (6 bases). The CDR3 spans 18 residues. Germline V lookup: CDR1 LNHDA, CDR2 SQIVND (reference sequence). V lost 3 bases to trimming and J lost 0 bases, with 17 bases between them. CDR3 residues: CASSIAGQGSTTNEKLFF. DNA for the CDR3: TGTGCCAGTAGTATCGCGGGGCAGGGGTCTACAACTAATGAAAAACTGTTTTTT. Variable domain in full (rest from reference TRBV19 and TRBJ1-4): DGGITQSPKYLFRKEGQNVTLSCEQNLNHDAMYWYRQDPGQGLRLIYYSQIVNDFQKGDIAEGYSVSREKKESFPLTVTSAQKNPTAFYLCASSIAGQGSTTNEKLFFGSGTQLSVL.

This clonotype was picked up a small number of times. V gene TRBV28 combines with J gene TRBJ2-2; D remains unclear. The CDR3 loop spans 14 amino acids. In germline, CDR1 is MDHEN, CDR2 SYDVKM. Trimming pared 6 bases from V and 5 bases from J, leaving 13 bases between. The CDR3 DNA follows: TGTGCCAGCAGCCCCCCCGGTGGGACCGGGGAGCTGTTTTTT. This sequence encodes CASSPPGGTGELFF.

The V gene is TRBV20-1, the J gene TRBJ2-7; the D is unclear. CDR3 length: 16 amino acids. Germline assignment: CDR1 DFQATT and CDR2 SNEGSKA (reference sequence). Trimming took 0 bases from V and 4 from J, leaving 19 bases between them. The CDR3 DNA reads as TGCAGTGCTAGAGAGGGCCTCGGGCGATACTTTTACGAGCAGTACTTC. Residues: CSAREGLGRYFYEQYF.

This clonotype showed up just a few times. The chain employs TRBV5-1 and TRBJ1-4; no clear D gene. V shed 2 bases and J shed 1 base, with 15 bases lying between them. The V gene's germline CDR1 is SGHRS and CDR2 YFSETQ. There are 17 residues in the CDR3. CDR3 loop: CASSLDGRRRTNEKLFF. The CDR3, as DNA: TGCGCCAGCAGCTTAGACGGCCGGAGGCGAACTAATGAAAAACTGTTTTTT.

This clonotype was counted a few times. The genes are TRBV21-1 and TRBJ2-3; the table names TRBD1, a call not compared with the DNA. TRBV21-1 has pseudogene status. This CDR3 is 15 amino acids long. For the CDR3, the DNA is TGTGCCAGCAGCGATAACAGGGGAAGCACAGATACGCAGTATTTT. Translation: CASSDNRGSTDTQYF.

This chain links TRBV24-1 with TRBJ2-3; no reliable D call. CDR3 size: 13 residues. CDR1 is KGHDR, CDR2 SFDVKD, per germline. Trimming took off 5 bases at V and 2 bases at J, with 7 bases between the two ends. The CDR3 sequence: CATSAPNTDTQYF. The DNA for the CDR3 is TGTGCCACCAGTGCCCCGAACACAGATACGCAGTATTTT.

This clonotype was seen more than once but under ten times. CDR3 loop: CAIVGGGNTEAFF. The DNA for the CDR3 is TGTGCCATTGTTGGGGGAGGCAACACTGAAGCTTTCTTT. The chain combines TRBV28 with TRBJ1-1; tentatively, D is TRBD1 (5 bases). CDR3 length: 13 amino acids. Deletions cut 10 bases from V and 2 bases from J, with 14 bases between. CDR1 MDHEN and CDR2 SYDVKM come from the germline V gene.

The V and J genes are TRBV20-1 and TRBJ2-5, with 7 bases fitting TRBD2. The CDR3 is made up of 16 amino acids. J was trimmed by 1 base and V by 0 bases; bases with no gene match: 8. CDR1 is DFQATT, CDR2 SNEGSKA, per germline (reference sequence). The CDR3 sequence: CSARDRAGSSQETQYF. The CDR3 coding sequence is TGCAGTGCTAGAGATCGAGCGGGGTCTAGCCAAGAGACCCAGTACTTC.

The rearrangement links TRBV5-1 to TRBJ1-2; unclear D gene. The CDR3 loop spans 15 amino acids. The ends were cut back, 4 bases at V and 2 bases at J, with 15 bases in the middle. Germline V gene sequence: CDR1 SGHRS, CDR2 YFSETQ. The CDR3 DNA sequence: TGCGCCAGCAGCCTATTTACGGAGACCAACTATGGCTACACCTTC. Amino acids: CASSLFTETNYGYTF.